These 30 T cell receptor beta chains were sequenced from one sample in a study of blood T cell repertoires in COVID-19. Sequenced by immunoSEQ multiplex PCR; TCRdb stores in-frame clones only, minus some. The data contain 53,000 or so clones, 75% to 80% of them singletons. Sequenced material: peripheral blood. The receptors were gathered from a man aged 65-85 years with active or convalescent COVID-19.

This sequence joins TRBV7-6 and TRBJ2-1; D possibly corresponds to TRBD2 (6 bases). This CDR3 contains 15 residues. Germline V CDR1 and CDR2: SGHVS, FNYEAQ. Trimming pared 0 bases from V and 6 bases from J, leaving 12 bases between. As DNA, the CDR3 is TGTGCCAGCAGCTTAGCGGCGCGCGGGGCCAATGAGCAGTTCTTC. It encodes CASSLAARGANEQFF.

The V call is TRBV12-3 or TRBV12-4, the J call TRBJ2-5, with 7 nucleotides matching TRBD2. V lost 3 bases, J lost 5 bases, and 3 bases stayed unmatched. CDR3 length: 13 amino acids. The CDR3 is CASSLAGAETQYF. The CDR3 DNA reads as TGTGCCAGCAGTTTGGCGGGAGCGGAGACCCAGTACTTC.

The CDR3 spells CACTDRSGNTIYF. CDR3 bases: TGTGCCTGCACTGACAGGAGTGGAAACACCATATATTTT. The V gene is TRBV30, the J gene TRBJ1-3, with D possibly TRBD1 on 6 matching bases. This CDR3 contains 13 residues. The V gene's germline CDR1 is GTSNPN and CDR2 SVGIG (reference sequence). Trimming took 6 bases from V and 3 from J, leaving 12 bases between them.

This clone was seen a handful of times. V usage is TRBV7-2 and J usage is TRBJ2-7; TRBD2 aligns across 11 bases. Germline V gene data show CDR1 as SGHTA and CDR2 as FQGNSA. V dropped 5 bases and J dropped 2; count of bases not matched to a gene: 11. The CDR3 loop spans 17 amino acids. The CDR3 nucleotides are TGTGCCAGCAGCCCTCAGACTAGCGGGACCATAGCCTACGAGCAGTACTTC. It yields the protein CASSPQTSGTIAYEQYF.

This clone is a singleton in its sample. This rearrangement joins TRBV6-2 or TRBV6-3 to TRBJ2-5, with 11 bases matching TRBD2. From germline, CDR1 is MNHEY and CDR2 SVGEGT. The CDR3 covers 16 residues. Trimming at V came to 5 bases and at J to 5 bases, leaving 10 bases not matched to a gene. CDR3 in amino acids: CASSPLAGVVWETQYF. The CDR3 DNA reads TGTGCCAGCAGTCCACTAGCGGGAGTCGTTTGGGAGACCCAGTACTTC.

V and J are TRBV3-1 (or the pseudogene TRBV3-2) and TRBJ2-2, with D uncertain. V was clipped by 4 bases and J by 8 bases, with 14 bases between them. The CDR3 contains 14 residues. The V gene's germline CDR1 is LGHDT and CDR2 YNNKEL (reference sequence). The CDR3 here is CASSPGHITGELFF. The CDR3 DNA sequence: TGTGCCAGCAGCCCAGGCCATATCACGGGGGAGCTGTTTTTT.

This chain connects TRBV7-9 to TRBJ1-2, with TRBD1 matching 12 bases. Germline V gene lookup returns CDR1 SEHNR and CDR2 FQNEAQ (reference sequence). This CDR3 contains 16 residues. J lost 2 bases, V lost 5 bases, and 6 bases had no gene match. The DNA of the CDR3 is TGTGCCAGCAGCCGGTACGGGACAGGGGGCAACTATGGCTACACCTTC. This gives the protein CASSRYGTGGNYGYTF. Drawing the rest from reference TRBV7-9 and TRBJ1-2, the complete variable domain is DTGVSQNPRHKITKRGQNVTFRCDPISEHNRLYWYRQTLGQGPEFLTYFQNEAQLEKSRLLSDRFSAERPKGSFSTLEIQRTEQGDSAMYLCASSRYGTGGNYGYTFGSGTRLTVV.

The genes are TRBV4-2 and TRBJ1-4, with unresolved D. V gave up 0 bases and J gave up 0 bases, with 5 bases separating them. CDR3 length: 15 amino acids. CDR1 LGHNA and CDR2 YNFKEQ come from the germline V gene. CDR3 in DNA: TGTGCCAGCAGCCAAGACATTGCAACTAATGAAAAACTGTTTTTT. Translating it yields CASSQDIATNEKLFF.

This clone has just a few counts. The gene calls are TRBV18 and TRBJ1-4, with 8 bases lining up with TRBD1. J lost 1 base, V lost 5 bases, and 6 bases had no gene match. The CDR3 is 16 residues long. Germline CDR1 and CDR2: KGHSH and LQKENI. The CDR3 loop reads CASSTGQGQTNEKLFF. The CDR3 DNA reads as TGTGCCAGCTCAACCGGACAGGGACAAACTAATGAAAAACTGTTTTTT.

The V call is TRBV20-1, the J call TRBJ2-1, with 9 bases identical to TRBD2. The CDR3 sequence is 14 residues long. J gave up 9 bases and V 3 bases, and 9 bases lay outside the gene matches. CDR1 is DFQATT, CDR2 SNEGSKA, per germline (reference sequence). The CDR3 is CSASRAGGPVEQFF. CDR3 coding DNA: TGCAGTGCTAGTCGGGCGGGAGGGCCGGTTGAGCAGTTCTTC.

V gene TRBV6-5 combines with J gene TRBJ2-7; 12 bases fit TRBD1. This CDR3 comprises 15 residues. The germline V gene has CDR1 MNHEY and CDR2 SVGAGI. The V segment lost 5 bases and the J segment 7 bases; nucleotides outside the gene matches: 9. The CDR3 region has the DNA TGTGCCAGCAGTCAAAGGGGACAGGGGGCTCGGGAGCAGTACTTC. It specifies CASSQRGQGAREQYF.

The chain is built from TRBV19 and TRBJ1-4; the match to TRBD1 covers 9 bases. The V and J ends lost 7 bases and 5 bases, in that order; junction bases with no gene match: 5. This CDR3 has 14 amino acids. Germline CDR1 LNHDA, CDR2 SQIVND (reference sequence). CDR3 in amino acids: CASIPTGGNEKLFF. The CDR3 coding sequence is TGTGCCAGTATCCCGACAGGGGGAAATGAAAAACTGTTTTTT.

V gene TRBV19 combines with J gene TRBJ1-1; 9 nucleotides align to TRBD1. This CDR3 spans 16 amino acids. V shed 2 bases and J 4 bases; nucleotides not matched to a gene: 8. Per the germline V gene, CDR1 is LNHDA and CDR2 is SQIVND (reference sequence). The CDR3 loop is CASSIKDRGFFTEAFF. The CDR3, as DNA: TGTGCCAGTAGTATAAAGGACAGGGGATTTTTCACTGAAGCTTTCTTT.

This chain connects TRBV6-2 or TRBV6-3 to TRBJ1-5; weak D call: TRBD1 (5 bases). The V end was cut by 0 bases, the J end by 2 bases, with 5 bases between. CDR3 length equals 14 residues. CDR1 MNHEY and CDR2 SVGEGT come from the germline V gene. CDR3 in DNA: TGTGCCAGCAGTTACTCAGGGGGCAATCAGCCCCAGCATTTT. Amino acid sequence: CASSYSGGNQPQHF.

The rearrangement joins TRBV27 to TRBJ1-5, with 7 bases lining up with TRBD1. CDR3 length: 13 amino acids. After removal of 9 bases from V and 5 bases from J, the junction contained 7 bases not matched to a gene. CDR1 and CDR2 from the germline V gene are MNHEY and SMNVEV (reference sequence). The chain's CDR3 is CASSQGPHQPQHF. The CDR3 bases are TGTGCCAGTTCACAGGGGCCACATCAGCCCCAGCATTTT.

The gene calls are TRBV30 and TRBJ1-1, with D unclear. CDR1 GTSNPN and CDR2 SVGIG come from the germline V gene (reference sequence). CDR3 length equals 12 residues. V lost 0 bases, J lost 5 bases, and 7 bases lay in between. CDR3 in amino acids: CAWSVLRTEAFF. CDR3 sequence (DNA): TGTGCCTGGAGTGTACTAAGGACTGAAGCTTTCTTT.

V is TRBV27 and J is TRBJ2-1; 15 bases align to TRBD2. Germline V lookup: CDR1 MNHEY, CDR2 SMNVEV (reference sequence). V dropped 4 bases and J dropped 5; count of bases not matched to a gene: 9. CDR3 size: 18 residues. The CDR3 DNA reads TGTGCCAGCAGTTCACGGACTAGCGGGAGGGCCCTCCACAATGAGCAGTTCTTC. Protein: CASSSRTSGRALHNEQFF.

The chain links TRBV7-2 to TRBJ1-5; perhaps TRBD1 as D (6 bases). CDR3 length: 15 residues. Trimming shortened V by 1 base and J by 3 bases, and 10 bases separated the two germline ends. The V gene's germline CDR1 is SGHTA and CDR2 FQGNSA. The CDR3 protein is CASSLGQAYNQPQHF. DNA of the CDR3: TGTGCCAGCAGCTTAGGACAGGCCTACAATCAGCCCCAGCATTTT.

This chain uses TRBV11-3 with TRBJ2-1; unclear D gene. The ends were cut back, 5 bases at V and 0 bases at J, with 11 bases in the middle. This CDR3 is built from 15 residues. Germline V CDR1 and CDR2: SGHNT, YENEEA. CDR3 residues: CASSPSGRSYNEQFF. The DNA of the CDR3 is TGTGCCAGCAGCCCTTCGGGTCGCTCCTACAATGAGCAGTTCTTC.

This clone has just a few counts. The V and J genes are TRBV5-1 and TRBJ1-2; D might be TRBD1 (6 bases). Trimming shortened V by 3 bases and J by 8 bases, and 17 bases separated the two germline ends. Germline lookup yields CDR1 SGHRS and CDR2 YFSETQ. The CDR3 totals 14 residues. The CDR3 region has the DNA TGCGCCAGCAGCTCGCCGGGGGGGCTTGGCGGCTACACCTTC. Its protein product is CASSSPGGLGGYTF. Together with reference TRBV5-1 and TRBJ1-2, the CDR3 gives the full variable domain: KAGVTQTPRYLIKTRGQQVTLSCSPISGHRSVSWYQQTPGQGLQFLFEYFSETQRNKGNFPGRFSGRQFSNSRSEMNVSTLELGDSALYLCASSSPGGLGGYTFGSGTRLTVV.

The V and J genes are TRBV29-1 and TRBJ2-2, with 12 bases that match TRBD2. Per the germline V gene, CDR1 is SQVTM and CDR2 is ANQGSEA. J lost 3 bases, V lost 7 bases, and 6 bases had no gene match. The CDR3 extends over 15 amino acids. This CDR3 is CSALGLAGYTGELFF. Here the CDR3 DNA reads TGCAGCGCCTTGGGACTAGCGGGCTACACCGGGGAGCTGTTTTTT.

The CDR3 DNA reads TGTGCCAGCAGCGACAGCTCTGGAAACACCATATATTTT. Its translation: CASSDSSGNTIYF. The V and J genes are TRBV6-2 or TRBV6-3 and TRBJ1-3; a possible D gene is TRBD1 (5 bases). The V and J ends lost 6 bases and 0 bases respectively, with 6 bases between them. This CDR3 has 13 amino acids. The germline V gene encodes CDR1 MNHEY and CDR2 SVGEGT.

This chain links TRBV5-4 with TRBJ2-2; 10 bases align to TRBD2. After removal of 0 bases from V and 6 bases from J, the junction contained 5 bases not matched to a gene. The CDR3 contains 16 residues. Per germline, CDR1 SGHNT and CDR2 YYREEE (reference sequence). CDR3 DNA: TGTGCCAGCAGCTTGGATAGCGGGGGGCTGGCCGGGGAGCTGTTTTTT. Protein sequence: CASSLDSGGLAGELFF.

The chain recombines TRBV7-7 with TRBJ2-2; D call uncertain. The germline V gene encodes CDR1 SSHAT and CDR2 FNYEAQ (reference sequence). V lost 5 bases and J lost 2, with 12 bases in between. There are 15 residues in the CDR3. The CDR3 nucleotides are TGTGCCAGCAGCCCCATTAGGAGTAACACCGGGGAGCTGTTTTTT. Translation gives CASSPIRSNTGELFF.

V is TRBV7-2 and J is TRBJ1-4, with D possibly matching TRBD1 (5 bases). The V end lost 5 bases, the J end lost 6 bases, and 16 bases lay between the germline ends. Germline loops: CDR1 SGHTA, CDR2 FQGNSA. The CDR3 consists of 15 residues. CDR3 protein: CASSLQVGVDEKLFF. Here the CDR3 DNA reads TGTGCCAGCAGCCTACAGGTTGGGGTGGATGAAAAACTGTTTTTT. Combining the CDR3 with reference TRBV7-2 and TRBJ1-4 gives the whole variable domain GAGVSQSPSNKVTEKGKDVELRCDPISGHTALYWYRQSLGQGLEFLIYFQGNSAPDKSGLPSDRFSAERTGGSVSTLTIQRTQQEDSAVYLCASSLQVGVDEKLFFGSGTQLSVL.

This clone was seen a few times. The chain combines TRBV19 with TRBJ1-2; possible D gene TRBD1, 6 bases. The CDR3 spans 13 residues. Germline loops: CDR1 LNHDA, CDR2 SQIVND (reference sequence). Trimming cost V 4 bases and J 6 bases, with 12 bases left between them. The CDR3 spells CASSTGHRNGYTF. The CDR3 DNA sequence: TGTGCCAGTAGTACGGGACATCGTAATGGCTACACCTTC.

The rearrangement joins TRBV7-3 to TRBJ2-3; D is ambiguous. This CDR3 has 15 residues. Looked up from germline, CDR1 is SGHTA and CDR2 is FQGTGA. Trimming cost V 3 bases and J 1 base, with 11 bases left between them. The CDR3 nucleotides are TGTGCCAGCAGCTTCGCCGGGTCCCGCACAGATACGCAGTATTTT. Translating gives CASSFAGSRTDTQYF.

The rearrangement links TRBV2 to TRBJ2-7; 7 bases are a match to TRBD2. Germline CDR1 reads SNHLY; CDR2 reads FYNNEI. V dropped 0 bases and J dropped 1; count of bases not matched to a gene: 9. The CDR3 length is 17 residues. DNA of the CDR3: TGTGCCAGCAGTGAAGCTCTCGGCGGGAGAGGGTCCTACGAGCAGTACTTC. This translates into CASSEALGGRGSYEQYF.

The chain recombines TRBV7-9 with TRBJ1-5, with 8 bases fitting TRBD1. Germline CDR1 SEHNR, CDR2 FQNEAQ (reference sequence). The CDR3 spans 14 residues. V shed 5 bases, J shed 2 bases, and the junction held 2 bases outside the gene matches. The CDR3 region has the DNA TGTGCCAGCAGCCTACAGGGGGGCAATCAGCCCCAGCATTTT. Translating gives CASSLQGGNQPQHF.

CDR3 residues: CAISNVPGQGDGTEAFF. The CDR3 nucleotides are TGTGCCATCAGTAACGTCCCGGGACAGGGAGACGGCACTGAAGCTTTCTTT. The rearrangement uses TRBV10-3 and TRBJ1-1; 9 bases line up with TRBD1. The CDR3 covers 17 residues. J gave up 4 bases and V 5 bases, and 14 bases lay outside the gene matches. Germline-derived CDR1 and CDR2 are ENHRY and SYGVKD.